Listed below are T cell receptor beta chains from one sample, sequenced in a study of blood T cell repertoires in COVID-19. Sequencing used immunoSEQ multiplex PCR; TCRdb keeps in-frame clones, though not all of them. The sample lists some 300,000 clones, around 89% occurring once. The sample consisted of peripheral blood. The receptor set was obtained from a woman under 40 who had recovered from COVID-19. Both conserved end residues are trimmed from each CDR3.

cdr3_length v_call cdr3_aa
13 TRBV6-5 ASSYSTGRQETQY
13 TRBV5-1 ASSPYRGTNEKLF
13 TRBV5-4 ASSPDRDLNTEAF
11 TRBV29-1 SVGAGVGEKLF
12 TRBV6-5 ASTYSEGTYEQY
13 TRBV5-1 ASSLGLASDTEAF
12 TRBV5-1 ASSLGQGADGYT
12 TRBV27 ASRTGGAQDTQY
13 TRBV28 ASRTYRGTNTEAF
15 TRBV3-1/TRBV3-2 ASSQSGLSVSENEQF
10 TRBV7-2 ASSPPLETQY
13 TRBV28 ASKAGQELNSPLH
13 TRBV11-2 ASSRPGTGGYEQY
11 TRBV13 ASSLATDYGYT
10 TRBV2 ASKGEGSPLH
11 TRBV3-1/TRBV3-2 ASSLRGPYEQY
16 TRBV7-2 ASSLGLAGGRGYNEQF
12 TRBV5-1 ASRSGQPNTEAF
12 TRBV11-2 ASSSLQGAGEQY
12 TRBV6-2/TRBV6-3 ASSPGTGVIEQY
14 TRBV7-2 ASSPDSGRSPNEQF
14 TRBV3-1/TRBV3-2 ASSLGLAGAEETQY
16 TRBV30 AWSEVADLLGSGNTIY
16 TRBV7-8 ASSLSGSGGATNEKLF
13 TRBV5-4 ASSLLSGTPYEQY
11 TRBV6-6 ASSAAGEYGYT
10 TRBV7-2 ASRQLAGELF
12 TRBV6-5 ASSKDRGSEKLF
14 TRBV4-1 ASSQDPAAVVGEQY
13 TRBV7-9 ASSSGQGSNGELF
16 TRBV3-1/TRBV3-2 ASRFGQGFSSGANVLT
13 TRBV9 ASSVTGGRQETQY
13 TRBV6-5 ASSVPSTTGEKLF
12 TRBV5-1 ASSLDRGQNGYT
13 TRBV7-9 ASSPADIHRDEQF
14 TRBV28 ASSLGEGQGRDEQY
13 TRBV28 ASSLADRGRNEQY